The 24 T cell receptor beta chains listed next were all sequenced from one sample in a study of blood T cell repertoires in COVID-19. Profiling relied on immunoSEQ multiplex PCR, and the TCRdb table lists in-frame clones only, not all of them. The table has approximately 250,000 clones, 86% seen once. The sequencing sample was made of peripheral blood. The receptor set was obtained from a young man with active or convalescent COVID-19.

The V and J genes are TRBV7-2 and TRBJ2-1; 9 bases line up with TRBD2. The CDR3 has 14 amino acids. The V and J ends lost 11 bases and 6 bases, in that order; junction bases with no gene match: 11. Germline values: CDR1 SGHTA, CDR2 FQGNSA. CDR3 loop: CASSPGLALNEQFF. The CDR3 nucleotides read TGTGCCTCCTCGCCGGGACTAGCCCTCAATGAGCAGTTCTTC.

The rearrangement links TRBV27 to TRBJ2-7; tentative D call: TRBD2 (5 bases). CDR1 and CDR2 from the germline V gene are MNHEY and SMNVEV (reference sequence). The CDR3 sequence is 11 residues long. The ends were cut back, 8 bases at V and 6 bases at J, with 11 bases in the middle. The CDR3 protein is CASSSGGEQYF. DNA of the CDR3: TGTGCCAGCTCATCCGGAGGCGAGCAGTACTTC.

This clone was observed a few times. This rearrangement joins TRBV24-1 to TRBJ1-1, with D perhaps TRBD1 (5 bases). This CDR3 is 21 amino acids long. The ends were cut back, 4 bases at V and 8 bases at J, with 37 bases in the middle. Looked up from germline, CDR1 is KGHDR and CDR2 is SFDVKD. DNA of the CDR3: TGTGCCACCAGTGACCCCTACCCAGGGTTCGTCACGGAGACAGATAGTCGAGAAGCTTTCTTT. Translating it yields CATSDPYPGFVTETDSREAFF.

Remarks on this clone: Mismatch with germline at one junction end may stem from a read error. This sequence joins TRBV30 and TRBJ1-1; D not resolved. The germline V gene has CDR1 GTSNPN and CDR2 SVGIG (reference sequence). CDR3 length equals 13 residues. CDR3 sequence: CARSVLGNTEAFF. CDR3 nucleotides: TGTGCCCGGAGTGTACTCGGTAACACTGAAGCTTTCTTT.

This chain links TRBV5-4 with TRBJ2-1; a possible D gene is TRBD1 (5 bases). V lost 2 bases to trimming and J lost 7 bases, with 16 bases between them. This CDR3 spans 15 amino acids. The germline gives CDR1 SGHNT, CDR2 YYREEE (reference sequence). The CDR3 protein is CASSFWGILGNEQFF. The CDR3 DNA follows: TGTGCCAGCAGCTTTTGGGGCATCTTGGGGAATGAGCAGTTCTTC.

This chain uses TRBV29-1 with TRBJ2-7; perhaps TRBD2 as D (5 bases). The CDR3 is 13 residues long. The V end was cut by 6 bases, the J end by 0 bases, with 12 bases between. Germline-derived CDR1 and CDR2 are SQVTM and ANQGSEA. The CDR3 coding sequence is TGCAGCGTGCAGGTGGGGAGCTCCTACGAGCAGTACTTC. Amino acids: CSVQVGSSYEQYF.

V usage is TRBV6-5 and J usage is TRBJ2-5; 9 bases map to TRBD1. V lost 2 bases to trimming and J lost 7 bases; unmatched junction nucleotides: 5. The germline CDR1 and CDR2 sequences are MNHEY and SVGAGI. This CDR3 is 14 amino acids long. CDR3 nucleotides: TGTGCCAGCAGTTACGGACAGGGGTACGCGACCCAGTACTTC. Its translation: CASSYGQGYATQYF.

This clone was picked up a small number of times. The chain combines TRBV19 with TRBJ2-2, with 7 bases lining up with TRBD1. The CDR3 runs to 13 residues. The germline gives CDR1 LNHDA, CDR2 SQIVND (reference sequence). The V gene end was trimmed by 4 bases and the J gene end by 6 bases; junction bases not matched to a gene: 2. The CDR3 here is CASSKQGSGELFF. DNA for the CDR3: TGTGCCAGTAGTAAACAGGGGTCCGGGGAGCTGTTTTTT.

V and J are TRBV5-4 and TRBJ2-7; 7 positions match TRBD1. The V and J ends lost 4 bases and 4 bases, in that order; junction bases with no gene match: 11. Germline V gene sequence: CDR1 SGHNT, CDR2 YYREEE (reference sequence). The CDR3 is made up of 15 amino acids. The CDR3 nucleotides read TGTGCCAGCAGCGCTAGACAGGGAACCGGATACGAGCAGTACTTC. Translation gives CASSARQGTGYEQYF.

The J gene is TRBJ2-3, the V gene TRBV7-6, with D perhaps TRBD2 (6 bases). Trimming took 3 bases from V and 5 from J, leaving 15 bases between them. CDR3 length: 15 residues. The V gene's germline CDR1 is SGHVS and CDR2 FNYEAQ. The chain's CDR3 is CASSLGGSSGDTQYF. The CDR3 bases are TGTGCCAGCAGCTTGGGGGGTTCTAGTGGAGATACGCAGTATTTT.

The rearrangement joins TRBV6-5 to TRBJ1-5; D perhaps matches TRBD1 (5 bases). Germline V lookup: CDR1 MNHEY, CDR2 SVGAGI. V lost 6 bases to trimming and J lost 2 bases, with 14 bases between them. The CDR3 runs to 15 residues. CDR3 DNA: TGTGCCAGCAGCCCCCAGTACAGGCGCAATCAGCCCCAGCATTTT. This sequence encodes CASSPQYRRNQPQHF.

CDR3 protein: CASTLAVTNQPQHF. CDR3 DNA sequence: TGTGCCAGCACCCTAGCAGTTACCAATCAGCCCCAGCATTTT. The V gene is TRBV3-1 (or the pseudogene TRBV3-2), the J gene TRBJ1-5; D is ambiguous. The V end was cut by 7 bases, the J end by 3 bases, with 13 bases between. Germline V gene data show CDR1 as LGHDT and CDR2 as YNNKEL (reference sequence). CDR3 size: 14 residues.

This chain connects TRBV28 to TRBJ1-3, with D tentatively TRBD1 (5 bases). From germline, CDR1 is MDHEN and CDR2 SYDVKM. This CDR3 is built from 14 residues. The ends were cut back, 6 bases at V and 3 bases at J, with 12 bases in the middle. The CDR3 protein is CASSPRVSGNTIYF. For the CDR3, the DNA is TGTGCCAGCAGCCCCAGGGTCAGTGGAAACACCATATATTTT.

This chain uses TRBV5-1 with TRBJ1-4; D remains ambiguous. Germline V CDR1 and CDR2: SGHRS, YFSETQ. The V gene lost 0 bases and the J gene lost 3 bases, with 12 bases spanning the gap. The CDR3 extends over 16 amino acids. The chain's CDR3 is CASSLDPGRANEKLFF. Here the CDR3 DNA reads TGCGCCAGCAGCTTGGATCCCGGGAGGGCTAATGAAAAACTGTTTTTT. Full variable domain (remainder filled in from reference TRBV5-1 and TRBJ1-4): KAGVTQTPRYLIKTRGQQVTLSCSPISGHRSVSWYQQTPGQGLQFLFEYFSETQRNKGNFPGRFSGRQFSNSRSEMNVSTLELGDSALYLCASSLDPGRANEKLFFGSGTQLSVL.

The chain employs TRBV5-1 and TRBJ1-1; 9 bases are a match to TRBD1. Germline V CDR1 and CDR2: SGHRS, YFSETQ. The CDR3 is 16 residues long. Trimming took 4 bases from V and 0 from J; bases not matched to a gene: 7. The CDR3 region is CASSTGTGQMNTEAFF. CDR3 DNA: TGCGCCAGCAGCACCGGGACAGGGCAAATGAACACTGAAGCTTTCTTT.

The V gene is TRBV12-5, the J gene TRBJ2-1; D might be TRBD2 (6 bases). CDR1 is LGHNT and CDR2 is FRNRAP in the germline V gene. Trimming shortened V by 1 base and J by 5 bases, and 18 bases separated the two germline ends. CDR3 size: 17 residues. In nucleotides, the CDR3 is TGTGCTAGTGGTTTGGACGATCAGGGTTGGGGGGACAATGAGCAGTTCTTC. Translation gives CASGLDDQGWGDNEQFF.

This clone was counted a single time. This sequence joins TRBV20-1 and TRBJ1-5; no definite D call. The germline CDR1 and CDR2 sequences are DFQATT and SNEGSKA (reference sequence). The CDR3 totals 13 residues. The V end was cut by 3 bases, the J end by 3 bases, with 9 bases between. The CDR3 nucleotides are TGCAGTGCTAGTACAACAGCCAATCAGCCCCAGCATTTT. This sequence encodes CSASTTANQPQHF.

The rearrangement uses TRBV28 and TRBJ1-5; D is unresolved. Between the trimmed V and J ends, which lost 7 bases and 5 bases, there was a span of 9 bases. CDR3 size: 12 residues. Germline V CDR1 and CDR2: MDHEN, SYDVKM. In DNA, the CDR3 is TGTGCCAGCAATGAGCTAGATCAGCCCCAGCATTTT. Amino acids: CASNELDQPQHF.

This CDR3 reads CATRGQGLYSNQPQHF. In DNA, the CDR3 is TGTGCCACGAGGGGACAGGGGCTATATAGCAATCAGCCCCAGCATTTT. V is TRBV19 and J is TRBJ1-5; the match to TRBD1 covers 10 bases. The CDR3 runs to 16 residues. From germline, CDR1 is LNHDA and CDR2 SQIVND (reference sequence). Trimming removed 10 bases from V and 0 bases from J; junction bases left unmatched: 9.

The chain has TRBV10-2 and TRBJ1-5; D unclear. The CDR3 has 13 amino acids. Germline CDR1 WSHSY, CDR2 SAAADI. The V and J ends lost 7 bases and 3 bases respectively, with 10 bases between them. This CDR3 is CASNQAFNQPQHF. The CDR3 coding sequence is TGCGCCAGCAATCAGGCCTTCAATCAGCCCCAGCATTTT.

This clone was counted between two and nine times. V is TRBV11-2 and J is TRBJ2-7, with D unclear. V lost 3 bases and J lost 0, with 3 bases in between. This CDR3 comprises 12 residues. Germline V gene data show CDR1 as SGHAT and CDR2 as FQNNGV. CDR3 loop: CASSFSSYEQYF. Here the CDR3 DNA reads TGTGCCAGCAGCTTTAGCTCCTACGAGCAGTACTTC.

The chain uses TRBV7-2 and TRBJ2-3, with 10 bases lining up with TRBD2. This CDR3 is built from 16 residues. The germline CDR1 and CDR2 sequences are SGHTA and FQGNSA. With 5 bases clipped from V and 1 base from J, the junction kept 6 bases outside the gene matches. The DNA of the CDR3 is TGTGCCAGCAGCAGCAACCTAGCGGGGGGCACAGATACGCAGTATTTT. It encodes CASSSNLAGGTDTQYF. Full variable domain (remainder filled in from reference TRBV7-2 and TRBJ2-3): GAGVSQSPSNKVTEKGKDVELRCDPISGHTALYWYRQSLGQGLEFLIYFQGNSAPDKSGLPSDRFSAERTGGSVSTLTIQRTQQEDSAVYLCASSSNLAGGTDTQYFGPGTRLTVL.

The V gene is TRBV7-2, the J gene TRBJ1-4; 7 bases are shared with TRBD1. The CDR3 has 18 amino acids. V gave up 1 base and J gave up 5 bases; unmatched junction bases: 13. The germline V gene encodes CDR1 SGHTA and CDR2 FQGNSA. Written as DNA, the CDR3 is TGTGCCAGCAGCTTAGTACCCCCGCCGGGACAGCCAAATGAAAAACTGTTTTTT. Translation gives CASSLVPPPGQPNEKLFF.

J is TRBJ1-5 and V is TRBV6-2 or TRBV6-3; TRBD1 matches 9 bases. Trimming took 4 bases from V and 3 from J; bases not matched to a gene: 4. The CDR3 has 15 amino acids. CDR1 and CDR2 (germline): MNHEY, SVGEGT. The CDR3 is CASSSQGAYNQPQHF. CDR3 in DNA: TGTGCCAGCAGTTCACAGGGGGCTTACAATCAGCCCCAGCATTTT.